The 24 T cell receptor beta chains below all came from one sample that was sequenced in a study of cytomegalovirus exposure and HLA in healthy donors. Amplification used 60 Vbeta primers and 13 Jbeta primers. The protocol was immunoSEQ multiplex PCR, while the TCRdb copy is restricted to in-frame clones and leaves out a portion. The sample shows approximately 180,000 clones, roughly 77% of them seen only once. Sequencing input: PBMCs. Receptor source: a woman aged 45-65 years in good health and CMV-seronegative.

This chain uses TRBV19 with TRBJ2-2, with 8 bases that match TRBD1. The germline gives CDR1 LNHDA, CDR2 SQIVND (reference sequence). V trimming: 6 bases; J trimming: 6 bases; junction bases outside the gene matches: 3. The CDR3 has 13 residues. DNA of the CDR3: TGTGCCAGTAGCTCACAGGGGGCCGGGGAGCTGTTTTTT. Its protein is CASSSQGAGELFF.

The chain couples TRBV4-1 to TRBJ2-7, with 10 nucleotides matching TRBD1. The CDR3 is 16 residues long. Per the germline V gene, CDR1 is MGHRA and CDR2 is YSYEKL. J was trimmed by 4 bases and V by 3 bases; bases with no gene match: 9. The CDR3 spells CASSQIPGTGVYEQYF. DNA of the CDR3: TGCGCCAGCAGCCAGATCCCCGGGACAGGGGTTTACGAGCAGTACTTC.

The chain is built from TRBV7-2 and TRBJ2-7; 8 positions match TRBD1. Germline CDR1 reads SGHTA; CDR2 reads FQGNSA. The V segment lost 4 bases and the J segment 4 bases; nucleotides outside the gene matches: 6. The CDR3 runs to 14 residues. CDR3 amino acids: CASSSTGGRYEQYF. In DNA, the CDR3 is TGTGCCAGCAGCTCAACAGGGGGTCGATACGAGCAGTACTTC.

The genes are TRBV10-3 and TRBJ2-3; D might be TRBD2 (6 bases). The CDR3 contains 16 residues. Germline loops: CDR1 ENHRY, CDR2 SYGVKD. Trimming took off 2 bases at V and 8 bases at J, with 20 bases between the two ends. CDR3 sequence: CAISEDGGRAAGTQYF. CDR3 DNA sequence: TGTGCCATCAGTGAGGATGGAGGGCGGGCCGCCGGTACGCAGTATTTT.

A few counts support this clone. This CDR3 is also generated by other DNA sequences in the sample. V gene TRBV6-5 combines with J gene TRBJ1-5, with 7 positions matching TRBD1. After removal of 4 bases from V and 7 bases from J, the junction contained 4 bases not matched to a gene. This CDR3 is 13 amino acids long. Looked up from germline, CDR1 is MNHEY and CDR2 is SVGAGI. As DNA, the CDR3 is TGTGCCAGCAGTTCAGACAGGGTCCAGCCCCAGCATTTT. Amino acids: CASSSDRVQPQHF.

The chain joins TRBV29-1 to TRBJ1-3; D uncertain. The length of the CDR3 is 13 residues. Germline V gives CDR1 SQVTM, CDR2 ANQGSEA. V lost 7 bases and J 0 bases, leaving 10 bases between the germline ends. The CDR3 DNA follows: TGCAGCGCGTACCTACCCTCTGGAAACACCATATATTTT. This gives the protein CSAYLPSGNTIYF.

This chain links TRBV5-6 with TRBJ2-3; 9 nucleotides match TRBD1. There are 15 residues in the CDR3. Per the germline V gene, CDR1 is SGHDT and CDR2 is YYEEEE. The J segment lost 2 bases and the V segment lost 4 bases, leaving 5 bases of the junction unmatched. For the CDR3, the DNA is TGTGCCAGCAGCACGGGACAGGGTCCCACAGATACGCAGTATTTT. Encoded protein: CASSTGQGPTDTQYF.

Points on this clone: The same CDR3 is also encoded by other DNA sequences in this sample. This chain joins TRBV5-1 and TRBJ2-3, with TRBD2 identical over 10 bases. Germline CDR1 is SGHRS and CDR2 is YFSETQ. Unmatched junction bases numbered 3, after V lost 1 base and J lost 1 base. The CDR3 has 16 amino acids. Here the CDR3 DNA reads TGCGCCAGCAGCTTGTCGCTAGCGGGGGGCACAGATACGCAGTATTTT. This encodes CASSLSLAGGTDTQYF.

The CDR3 sequence is CASKAKGTDIYEQYF. CDR3 in DNA: TGTGCCAGCAAGGCGAAAGGGACAGATATTTACGAGCAGTACTTC. The chain has TRBV27 and TRBJ2-7; 7 bases match TRBD1. The CDR3 totals 15 residues. The germline V gene has CDR1 MNHEY and CDR2 SMNVEV (reference sequence). The V gene end was trimmed by 7 bases and the J gene end by 4 bases; junction bases not matched to a gene: 13.

This clone has a handful of counts. Other nucleotide sequences in the sample specify the same CDR3. V and J are TRBV29-1 and TRBJ1-1; TRBD1 matches at 9 bases. The V and J ends lost 6 bases and 4 bases, in that order; junction bases with no gene match: 3. In germline, CDR1 is SQVTM, CDR2 ANQGSEA. The CDR3 totals 12 residues. The CDR3 DNA reads as TGCAGCGTGATACAGGGGGCCACTGAAGCTTTCTTT. It specifies CSVIQGATEAFF.

The chain carries TRBV7-9 and TRBJ2-1; 10 bases line up with TRBD2. Germline assignment: CDR1 SEHNR and CDR2 FQNEAQ (reference sequence). The CDR3 runs to 14 residues. The trim removed 2 bases at V and 9 bases at J, leaving 4 bases unmatched. CDR3 DNA: TGTGCCAGCAGCTTATTGGTAGCGGGAGGTGAGCAGTTCTTC. Its protein is CASSLLVAGGEQFF.

V and J are TRBV11-3 and TRBJ2-2; the match to TRBD2 covers 9 bases. Looked up from germline, CDR1 is SGHNT and CDR2 is YENEEA. The length of the CDR3 is 18 residues. V dropped 5 bases and J dropped 9; count of bases not matched to a gene: 19. This chain's CDR3 is CASSPLRLELAGARELFF. The DNA for the CDR3 is TGTGCCAGCAGCCCCCTAAGGTTGGAACTAGCGGGCGCCCGGGAGCTGTTTTTT.

V usage is TRBV4-3 and J usage is TRBJ2-4; D is possibly TRBD1 (6 bases). The CDR3 is made up of 20 amino acids. V was cut by 0 bases and J by 0 bases, with 21 bases left in between. Germline CDR1 and CDR2: LGHNA and YSLEER. CDR3 bases: TGCGCCAGCAGCCAAGACCTCAGGCCGAGGGGGTTACTAGCCAAAAACATTCAGTACTTC. Residues: CASSQDLRPRGLLAKNIQYF.

This clone was seen a handful of times. This chain joins TRBV5-4 and TRBJ1-1; TRBD1 is a possible D gene (6 bases). The CDR3 is 14 amino acids. The V end was cut by 5 bases, the J end by 0 bases, with 11 bases between. Looked up from germline, CDR1 is SGHNT and CDR2 is YYREEE (reference sequence). The CDR3 DNA follows: TGTGCCAGCAGACCAGGACAGATGAACACTGAAGCTTTCTTT. Protein: CASRPGQMNTEAFF. Full variable domain (remainder filled in from reference TRBV5-4 and TRBJ1-1): ETGVTQSPTHLIKTRGQQVTLRCSSQSGHNTVSWYQQALGQGPQFIFQYYREEENGRGNFPPRFSGLQFPNYSSELNVNALELDDSALYLCASRPGQMNTEAFFGQGTRLTVV.

The rearrangement joins TRBV5-4 to TRBJ2-7; 14 bases are a match to TRBD2. This CDR3 region has 17 residues. With 4 bases clipped from V and 5 bases from J, the junction kept 11 bases outside the gene matches. The germline CDR1 and CDR2 sequences are SGHNT and YYREEE (reference sequence). The CDR3 region has the DNA TGTGCCAGCAGCCTGGGGGGACTAGCGGGAGCAATGGACGAGCAGTACTTC. This sequence encodes CASSLGGLAGAMDEQYF. Full variable domain (rest looked up from reference TRBV5-4 and TRBJ2-7): ETGVTQSPTHLIKTRGQQVTLRCSSQSGHNTVSWYQQALGQGPQFIFQYYREEENGRGNFPPRFSGLQFPNYSSELNVNALELDDSALYLCASSLGGLAGAMDEQYFGPGTRLTVT.

The chain recombines TRBV2 with TRBJ2-7; D may be TRBD1 (6 bases). The germline gives CDR1 SNHLY, CDR2 FYNNEI. The V end was cut by 6 bases, the J end by 5 bases, with 14 bases between. The CDR3 is 13 amino acids. CDR3 protein: CASRTGSSDEQYF. For the CDR3, the DNA is TGTGCCAGCAGAACAGGGAGTTCTGACGAGCAGTACTTC. Supplemented by reference TRBV2 and TRBJ2-7, the full variable domain reads EPEVTQTPSHQVTQMGQEVILRCVPISNHLYFYWYRQILGQKVEFLVSFYNNEISEKSEIFDDQFSVERPDGSNFTLKIRSTKLEDSAMYFCASRTGSSDEQYFGPGTRLTVT.

This clone has just a few counts. This chain joins TRBV4-1 and TRBJ2-1; possibly TRBD1 for D (5 bases). Between the trimmed V and J ends, which lost 0 bases and 4 bases, there was a span of 13 bases. The CDR3 has 16 amino acids. CDR1 and CDR2 from the germline V gene are MGHRA and YSYEKL. The CDR3 nucleotides are TGCGCCAGCAGCCAAGATACAGGACGTCGATACAATGAGCAGTTCTTC. Protein: CASSQDTGRRYNEQFF.

The CDR3, as DNA: TGCAGCGTTGGTAAGGCAGGGGGCTTCGACGAGCAGTACTTC. Residues: CSVGKAGGFDEQYF. The chain couples TRBV29-1 to TRBJ2-7, with 8 positions matching TRBD1. After removal of 4 bases from V and 5 bases from J, the junction contained 10 bases not matched to a gene. Germline V gives CDR1 SQVTM, CDR2 ANQGSEA. The CDR3 length is 14 residues.

The CDR3 spells CASSLVGDRLAEQYF. The CDR3 DNA follows: TGTGCCAGCAGCTTAGTGGGTGACAGGCTGGCCGAGCAGTACTTC. This chain joins TRBV7-9 and TRBJ2-7, with D possibly matching TRBD1 (6 bases). This CDR3 is 15 amino acids long. The V and J ends lost 1 base and 6 bases respectively, with 16 bases between them. Germline V gives CDR1 SEHNR, CDR2 FQNEAQ (reference sequence).

The CDR3 region has the DNA TGTGCCAGCAGCTTCGGGACAGCCCAGTTCTTC. This encodes CASSFGTAQFF. This chain uses TRBV7-9 with TRBJ2-1; 7 bases are shared with TRBD1. The CDR3 is 11 residues long. V was clipped by 3 bases and J by 13 bases; unmatched bases: 3. The germline V gene has CDR1 SEHNR and CDR2 FQNEAQ (reference sequence). The full variable domain, with the rest looked up from reference TRBV7-9 and TRBJ2-1, is DTGVSQNPRHKITKRGQNVTFRCDPISEHNRLYWYRQTLGQGPEFLTYFQNEAQLEKSRLLSDRFSAERPKGSFSTLEIQRTEQGDSAMYLCASSFGTAQFFGPGTRLTVL.

This rearrangement joins TRBV28 to TRBJ2-2; D possibly corresponds to TRBD1 (6 bases). CDR3 length: 19 amino acids. The germline CDR1 and CDR2 sequences are MDHEN and SYDVKM. V gave up 6 bases and J gave up 4 bases, with 27 bases separating them. CDR3 region: CASRVLGDTSLSGTGELFF. Here the CDR3 DNA reads TGTGCCAGCAGAGTTCTCGGGGACACCTCACTTTCGGGCACCGGGGAGCTGTTTTTT. Together with reference TRBV28 and TRBJ2-2, the CDR3 gives the full variable domain: DVKVTQSSRYLVKRTGEKVFLECVQDMDHENMFWYRQDPGLGLRLIYFSYDVKMKEKGDIPEGYSVSREKKERFSLILESASTNQTSMYLCASRVLGDTSLSGTGELFFGEGSRLTVL.

The chain recombines TRBV6-1 with TRBJ2-3; 10 bases are a match to TRBD2. There are 14 residues in the CDR3. The germline V gene has CDR1 MNHNS and CDR2 SASEGT. With 4 bases clipped from V and 10 bases from J, the junction kept 8 bases outside the gene matches. CDR3 in DNA: TGTGCCAGCAGTGCCCTAGCGGGGGAAGGGTCGCAGTATTTT. Protein sequence: CASSALAGEGSQYF.

The genes are TRBV6-6 and TRBJ1-4; 7 bases match TRBD1. The CDR3 consists of 15 residues. V lost 6 bases, J lost 8 bases, and 12 bases stayed unmatched. Germline loops: CDR1 MNHNY, CDR2 SVGAGI (reference sequence). CDR3: CASSPLAGQLEKLFF. In DNA form, the CDR3 reads TGTGCCAGCAGCCCCCTGGCGGGACAGCTAGAAAAACTGTTTTTT.

This sequence joins TRBV7-9 and TRBJ2-3, with D possibly matching TRBD1 (5 bases). V dropped 5 bases and J dropped 2 bases, with 14 bases sitting between them. The germline V gene has CDR1 SEHNR and CDR2 FQNEAQ (reference sequence). This CDR3 region has 15 residues. CDR3 DNA sequence: TGTGCCAGCAGCCTTCTGGGGCCCCACACAGATACGCAGTATTTT. The encoded protein is CASSLLGPHTDTQYF.